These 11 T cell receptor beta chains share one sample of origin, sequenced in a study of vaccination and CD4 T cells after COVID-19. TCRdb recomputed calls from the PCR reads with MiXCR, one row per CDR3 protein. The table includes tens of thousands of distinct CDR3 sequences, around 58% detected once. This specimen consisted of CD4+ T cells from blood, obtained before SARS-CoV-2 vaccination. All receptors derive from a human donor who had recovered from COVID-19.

CDR3 residues: CSARLLGAGETQYF. The CDR3 region has the DNA TGCAGTGCTAGATTGTTGGGGGCAGGTGAGACCCAGTACTTC. V and J are TRBV20-1 and TRBJ2-5; possible D gene TRBD1, 6 bases. CDR1 is DFQATT, CDR2 SNEGSKA, per germline (reference sequence). There are 14 residues in the CDR3. V was trimmed by 2 bases and J by 5 bases, leaving 15 bases between them.

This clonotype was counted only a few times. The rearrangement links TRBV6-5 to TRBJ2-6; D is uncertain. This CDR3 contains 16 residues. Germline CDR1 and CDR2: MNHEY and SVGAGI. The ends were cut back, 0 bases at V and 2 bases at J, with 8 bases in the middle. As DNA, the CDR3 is TGTGCCAGCAGTTACTCGCCCGCCCCTGGGGCCAACGTCCTGACTTTC. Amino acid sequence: CASSYSPAPGANVLTF.

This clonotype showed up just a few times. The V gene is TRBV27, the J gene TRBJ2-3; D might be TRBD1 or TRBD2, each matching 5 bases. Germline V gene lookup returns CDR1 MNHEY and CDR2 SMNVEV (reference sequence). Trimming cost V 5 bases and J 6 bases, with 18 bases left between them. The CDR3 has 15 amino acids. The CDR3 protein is CASSPRGSRMDTQYF. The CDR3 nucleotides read TGTGCCAGCAGTCCTCGGGGCTCTAGAATGGATACGCAGTATTTT.

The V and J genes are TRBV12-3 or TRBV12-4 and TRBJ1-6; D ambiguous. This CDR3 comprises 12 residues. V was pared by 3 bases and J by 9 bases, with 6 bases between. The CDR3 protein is CASSFLGSPLHF. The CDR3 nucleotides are TGTGCCAGCAGTTTCTTGGGTTCACCCCTCCACTTT.

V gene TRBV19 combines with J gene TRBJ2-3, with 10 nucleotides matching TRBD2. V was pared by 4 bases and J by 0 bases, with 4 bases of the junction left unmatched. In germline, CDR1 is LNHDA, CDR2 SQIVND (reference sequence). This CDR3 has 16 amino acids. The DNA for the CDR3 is TGTGCCAGTAGTAAAGGACTAGCGGCTAGCACAGATACGCAGTATTTT. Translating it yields CASSKGLAASTDTQYF. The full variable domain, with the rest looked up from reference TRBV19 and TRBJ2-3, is DGGITQSPKYLFRKEGQNVTLSCEQNLNHDAMYWYRQDPGQGLRLIYYSQIVNDFQKGDIAEGYSVSREKKESFPLTVTSAQKNPTAFYLCASSKGLAASTDTQYFGPGTRLTVL.

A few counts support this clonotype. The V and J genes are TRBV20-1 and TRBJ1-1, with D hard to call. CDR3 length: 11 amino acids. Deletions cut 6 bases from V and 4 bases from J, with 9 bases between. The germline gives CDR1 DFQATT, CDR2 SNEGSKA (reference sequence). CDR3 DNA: TGCAGTGCGGGTAGCCCCACTGAAGCTTTCTTT. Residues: CSAGSPTEAFF.

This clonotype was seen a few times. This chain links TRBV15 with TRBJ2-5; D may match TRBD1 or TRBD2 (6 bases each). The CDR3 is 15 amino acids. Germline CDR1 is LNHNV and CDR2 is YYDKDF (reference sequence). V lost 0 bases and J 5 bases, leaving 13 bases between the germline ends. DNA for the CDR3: TGTGCCACCAGCAGAGATTTTCAGGGGACTGAGACCCAGTACTTC. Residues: CATSRDFQGTETQYF.

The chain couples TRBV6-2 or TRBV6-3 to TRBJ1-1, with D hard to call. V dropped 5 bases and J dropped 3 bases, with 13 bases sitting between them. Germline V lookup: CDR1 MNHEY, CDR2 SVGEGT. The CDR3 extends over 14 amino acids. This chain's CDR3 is CASSHQAADTEAFF. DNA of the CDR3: TGTGCCAGCAGTCATCAGGCTGCGGACACTGAAGCTTTCTTT.

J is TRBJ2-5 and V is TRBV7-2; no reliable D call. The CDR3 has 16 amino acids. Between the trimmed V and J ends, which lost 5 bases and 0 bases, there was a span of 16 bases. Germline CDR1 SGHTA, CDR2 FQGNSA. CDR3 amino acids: CASSPGWLQYQETQYF. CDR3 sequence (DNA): TGTGCCAGCAGCCCCGGGTGGCTGCAGTACCAAGAGACCCAGTACTTC.

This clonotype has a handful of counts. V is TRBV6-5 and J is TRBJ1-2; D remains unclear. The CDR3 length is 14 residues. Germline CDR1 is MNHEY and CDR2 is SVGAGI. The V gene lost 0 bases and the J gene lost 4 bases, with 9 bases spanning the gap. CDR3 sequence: CASSYSAAGYGYTF. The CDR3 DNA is TGTGCCAGCAGTTACTCGGCGGCAGGCTATGGCTACACCTTC.

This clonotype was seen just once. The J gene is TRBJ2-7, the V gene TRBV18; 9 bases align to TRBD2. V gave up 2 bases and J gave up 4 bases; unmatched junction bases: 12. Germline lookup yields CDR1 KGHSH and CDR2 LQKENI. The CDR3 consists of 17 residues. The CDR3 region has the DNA TGTGCCAGCTCACCATCGTCCCGGGCGGGAGGGCGGTACGAGCAGTACTTC. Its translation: CASSPSSRAGGRYEQYF.